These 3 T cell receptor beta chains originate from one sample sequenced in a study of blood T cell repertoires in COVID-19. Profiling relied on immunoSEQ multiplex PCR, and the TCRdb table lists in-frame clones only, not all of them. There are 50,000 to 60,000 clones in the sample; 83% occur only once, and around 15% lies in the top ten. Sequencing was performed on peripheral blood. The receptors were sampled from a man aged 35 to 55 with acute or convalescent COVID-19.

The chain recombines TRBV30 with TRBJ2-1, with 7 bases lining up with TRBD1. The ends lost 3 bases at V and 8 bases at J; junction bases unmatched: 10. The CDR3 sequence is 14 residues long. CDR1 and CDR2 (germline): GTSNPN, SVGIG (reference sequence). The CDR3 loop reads CAWSNRQGLDEQFF. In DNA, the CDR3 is TGTGCCTGGAGCAATCGACAGGGTTTGGATGAGCAGTTCTTC.

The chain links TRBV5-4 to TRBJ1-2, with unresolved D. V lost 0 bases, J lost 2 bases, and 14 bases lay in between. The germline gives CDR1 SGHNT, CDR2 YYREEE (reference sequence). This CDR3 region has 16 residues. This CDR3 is CASSLGSPTANYGYTF. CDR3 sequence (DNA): TGTGCCAGCAGCTTGGGTTCCCCTACAGCAAACTATGGCTACACCTTC.

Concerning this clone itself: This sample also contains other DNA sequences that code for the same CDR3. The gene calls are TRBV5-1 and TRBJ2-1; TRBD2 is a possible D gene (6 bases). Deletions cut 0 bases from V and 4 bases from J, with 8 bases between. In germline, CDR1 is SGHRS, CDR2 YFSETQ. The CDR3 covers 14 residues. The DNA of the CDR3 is TGCGCCAGCAGCTTGGCGGGGGAGTACAATGAGCAGTTCTTC. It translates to CASSLAGEYNEQFF. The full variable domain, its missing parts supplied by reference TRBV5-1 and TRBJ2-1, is KAGVTQTPRYLIKTRGQQVTLSCSPISGHRSVSWYQQTPGQGLQFLFEYFSETQRNKGNFPGRFSGRQFSNSRSEMNVSTLELGDSALYLCASSLAGEYNEQFFGPGTRLTVL.